A single sample gave rise to the 17 T cell receptor beta chains below, sequenced in a study of neurological immune-mediated disorders (dated by TCRdb to about 2019). The method behind the library was 5' RACE. Sequencer: Illumina HiSeq 2500. The public reads were reprocessed in TCRdb via fastp at Q25 and MiXCR, keeping in-frame beta chains. Each CDR3 protein gets just one entry, which takes the most common genes and DNA from the rows behind it. In this sample the table shows approximately 87,000 distinct CDR3 sequences, 12% to 15% of which occur a single time. 6% to 7% of the sample is in the top ten clones. Sequences were obtained from PBMCs. These receptors were obtained from a woman in her forties or fifties in good health.

This clonotype was detected ten times or more. The rearrangement joins TRBV7-2 to TRBJ2-5; TRBD2 aligns across 10 bases. J lost 7 bases, V lost 3 bases, and 11 bases had no gene match. CDR1 and CDR2 (germline): SGHTA, FQGNSA. This CDR3 is 16 amino acids long. The CDR3 DNA follows: TGTGCCAGCAGCTTTCAATCCGGGACTAGCGAAGGGACCCAGTACTTC. Translating it yields CASSFQSGTSEGTQYF. Drawing the rest from reference TRBV7-2 and TRBJ2-5, the complete variable domain is GAGVSQSPSNKVTEKGKDVELRCDPISGHTALYWYRQSLGQGLEFLIYFQGNSAPDKSGLPSDRFSAERTGGSVSTLTIQRTQQEDSAVYLCASSFQSGTSEGTQYFGPGTRLLVL.

At least ten counts were recorded for this clonotype. The chain employs TRBV3-1 and TRBJ1-2; possible D gene TRBD1, 6 bases. V lost 4 bases and J lost 6, with 12 bases in between. CDR3 length: 13 amino acids. Germline V gene sequence: CDR1 LGHDT, CDR2 YNNKEL (reference sequence). CDR3 nucleotide sequence: TGTGCCAGCAGCCTTAACAGGGATGATGGCTACACCTTC. It encodes CASSLNRDDGYTF.

Many counts were recorded for this clonotype. This chain connects TRBV3-1 to TRBJ1-1; no firm D call. The CDR3 loop spans 16 amino acids. V lost 3 bases and J 1 base, leaving 15 bases between the germline ends. The germline V gene has CDR1 LGHDT and CDR2 YNNKEL (reference sequence). The CDR3 DNA follows: TGTGCCAGCAGCCAGTCACCAAGGAAGTGGAACACTGAAGCTTTCTTT. Its translation is CASSQSPRKWNTEAFF.

This clonotype came up many times. V is TRBV9 and J is TRBJ2-3; possibly TRBD1 for D (6 bases). From germline, CDR1 is SGDLS and CDR2 YYNGEE. Trimming removed 2 bases from V and 3 bases from J, with 19 bases in between. This CDR3 has 17 residues. CDR3 sequence reads: CASSVSSRGLRTDTQYF. CDR3 DNA sequence: TGTGCCAGCAGCGTTTCCAGCAGGGGTTTGAGAACAGATACGCAGTATTTT.

This clonotype turned up a few times. The genes are TRBV20-1 and TRBJ2-1; 11 bases fit TRBD2. Germline V gene sequence: CDR1 DFQATT, CDR2 SNEGSKA (reference sequence). J was trimmed by 5 bases and V by 7 bases; bases with no gene match: 7. The CDR3 consists of 14 residues. CDR3 sequence (DNA): TGCAGTGACTCGACTAGCGGGGACCACAATGAGCAGTTCTTC. It is translated as CSDSTSGDHNEQFF.

In this sample, this clonotype turned up once. A much larger clone sits a single nucleotide away, making a read error possible. The V gene is TRBV20-1, the J gene TRBJ1-1, with a weak D call TRBD1 (5 bases). Germline V gene data show CDR1 as DFQATT and CDR2 as SNEGSKA (reference sequence). CDR3 length: 14 residues. V lost 6 bases and J 1 base, leaving 15 bases between the germline ends. In DNA, the CDR3 is TGCAGTGCGGGACCCCCTATGGGGAACACTGAAGCTTTCTTT. It yields the protein CSAGPPMGNTEAFF.

This clonotype is labeled as medium-sized. CDR3 sequence: CSARDLGGAGANVLTF. The CDR3 DNA is TGCAGTGCTAGAGATTTAGGGGGCGCTGGGGCCAACGTCCTGACTTTC. The rearrangement links TRBV20-1 to TRBJ2-6, with 7 nucleotides matching TRBD1. From germline, CDR1 is DFQATT and CDR2 SNEGSKA (reference sequence). The CDR3 has 16 residues. With 0 bases clipped from V and 2 bases from J, the junction kept 4 bases outside the gene matches.

The chain links TRBV5-1 to TRBJ2-5, with D possibly TRBD1 on 5 matching bases. Germline CDR1 reads SGHRS; CDR2 reads YFSETQ. CDR3 length: 15 amino acids. V was clipped by 0 bases and J by 5 bases, with 14 bases between them. CDR3 sequence: CASSLEDTKRETQYF. CDR3 nucleotide sequence: TGCGCCAGCAGCTTGGAGGACACCAAACGGGAGACCCAGTACTTC.

The J gene is TRBJ1-5, the V gene TRBV12-3 or TRBV12-4; D might be TRBD1 (6 bases). With 5 bases removed from V and 0 bases from J, the gap between germline ends came to 11 bases. The CDR3 spans 15 residues. Written as DNA, the CDR3 is TGTGCCAGCAGTCCAGGACAGAATAGCAATCAGCCCCAGCATTTT. Residues: CASSPGQNSNQPQHF.

Only a few counts were recorded for this clonotype. The chain uses TRBV20-1 and TRBJ1-1; weak D call: TRBD1 (5 bases). The length of the CDR3 is 14 residues. V was trimmed by 3 bases and J by 2 bases, leaving 13 bases between them. Germline V gene data show CDR1 as DFQATT and CDR2 as SNEGSKA (reference sequence). This CDR3 is CSASRGWFNTEAFF. The DNA for the CDR3 is TGCAGTGCTAGCCGGGGGTGGTTCAACACTGAAGCTTTCTTT.

The sample holds many counts of this clonotype. The chain recombines TRBV2 with TRBJ1-4; a weak D match, TRBD1 (6 bases). The CDR3 runs 14 residues. Trimming left V 3 bases short and J 8 bases short, with 13 bases between. In germline, CDR1 is SNHLY, CDR2 FYNNEI. DNA for the CDR3: TGTGCCAGCAGTGAGGGGGCTCCGGGGGAAAAACTGTTTTTT. This sequence encodes CASSEGAPGEKLFF.

This clonotype was recorded many times. The chain is built from TRBV7-6 and TRBJ1-1, with D possibly being TRBD1 (6 bases). CDR1 and CDR2 from the germline V gene are SGHVS and FNYEAQ. Trimming took 0 bases from V and 7 from J, leaving 9 bases between them. The CDR3 contains 13 residues. This CDR3 reads CASSLAWGREAFF. Here the CDR3 DNA reads TGTGCCAGCAGCTTAGCTTGGGGGCGTGAAGCTTTCTTT.

The V and J genes are TRBV5-1 and TRBJ2-1; D may be TRBD1 (7 bases). Germline V gene data show CDR1 as SGHRS and CDR2 as YFSETQ. The CDR3 covers 17 residues. Trimming stripped 4 bases from V and 10 bases from J, with 27 bases between. The CDR3 protein is CASSPGGGGGNFYEQFF. CDR3 coding DNA: TGCGCCAGCAGCCCCGGCGGAGGGGGCGGGAATTTCTACGAGCAGTTCTTC.

There are many counts of this clonotype. The chain combines TRBV27 with TRBJ2-7; no definite D call. This CDR3 has 15 amino acids. Between the trimmed V and J ends, which lost 5 bases and 2 bases, there was a span of 16 bases. The V gene's germline CDR1 is MNHEY and CDR2 SMNVEV (reference sequence). The CDR3 here is CASSPTGFGPYEQYF. The CDR3, as DNA: TGTGCCAGCAGTCCGACGGGTTTTGGGCCCTACGAGCAGTACTTC.

This clonotype appeared many times. The chain recombines TRBV9 with TRBJ2-3, with no clear D. Germline V gene sequence: CDR1 SGDLS, CDR2 YYNGEE. This CDR3 has 14 residues. The V and J ends lost 0 bases and 3 bases respectively, with 8 bases between them. CDR3 amino acids: CASSVVHGTDTQYF. The CDR3 bases are TGTGCCAGCAGCGTAGTGCATGGGACAGATACGCAGTATTTT.

This clonotype appeared many times. The CDR3 coding sequence is TGCGCCAGCAGCAACCAGGCGGGTGGGGGCGAGCAGTTCTTC. Protein sequence: CASSNQAGGGEQFF. This chain joins TRBV5-1 and TRBJ2-1; TRBD1 might be the D (6 bases). CDR1 is SGHRS and CDR2 is YFSETQ in the germline V gene. The CDR3 loop spans 14 amino acids. V lost 4 bases and J lost 10, with 18 bases in between.

This clonotype was observed at least ten times. This rearrangement joins TRBV20-1 to TRBJ2-2; the D is unclear. Germline V gene sequence: CDR1 DFQATT, CDR2 SNEGSKA (reference sequence). CDR3 length: 14 amino acids. V was trimmed by 5 bases and J by 1 base, leaving 11 bases between them. CDR3 protein: CSAPRSRNTGELFF. The CDR3 DNA reads as TGCAGTGCTCCGCGGAGCAGGAACACCGGGGAGCTGTTTTTT.